The 16 T cell receptor beta chains given below trace back to one sample, sequenced in a study of OX40 agonist ivuxolimab in advanced cancers. TCRdb keeps only in-frame clones here, not all; method: immunoSEQ multiplex PCR. The table shows fewer than 25,000 clones, with 88% occurring only once. The source material was CD4+ or CD8+ T cells sorted from blood, sampled in a trial of the OX40 agonist ivuxolimab. The receptors derive from an adult with an advanced solid tumor such as melanoma, head and neck, liver or kidney cancer.

The chain couples TRBV7-9 to TRBJ2-2, with D maybe TRBD2 (6 bases). Germline V gene lookup returns CDR1 SEHNR and CDR2 FQNEAQ (reference sequence). CDR3 length: 14 amino acids. V was pared by 5 bases and J by 5 bases, with 12 bases between. In DNA form, the CDR3 reads TGTGCCAGCAGCGCCGGGGCGGGAACCGGGGAGCTGTTTTTT. As protein: CASSAGAGTGELFF.

V and J are TRBV7-7 and TRBJ2-2; 8 nucleotides agree with TRBD1. Germline values: CDR1 SSHAT, CDR2 FNYEAQ (reference sequence). This CDR3 has 14 amino acids. The V and J ends lost 4 bases and 6 bases, in that order; junction bases with no gene match: 4. CDR3 in DNA: TGTGCCAGCAGCTATGGACAGGGCCCCGGGGAGCTGTTTTTT. The encoded protein is CASSYGQGPGELFF. The full variable domain, in which reference TRBV7-7 and TRBJ2-2 provide the parts outside the CDR3, is GAGVSQSPRYKVTKRGQDVTLRCDPISSHATLYWYQQALGQGPEFLTYFNYEAQPDKSGLPSDRFSAERPEGSISTLTIQRTEQRDSAMYRCASSYGQGPGELFFGEGSRLTVL.

V is TRBV4-3 and J is TRBJ1-3, with TRBD1 identical over 7 bases. In germline, CDR1 is LGHNA, CDR2 YSLEER. Trimming took 4 bases from V and 8 from J; bases not matched to a gene: 8. The CDR3 extends over 14 amino acids. The CDR3 loop is CASSRETGRDTIYF. Written as DNA, the CDR3 is TGCGCCAGCAGCCGAGAGACAGGGAGGGACACCATATATTTT.

The chain recombines TRBV2 with TRBJ2-3; no definite D call. Trimming shortened V by 7 bases and J by 1 base, and 9 bases separated the two germline ends. The CDR3 loop spans 13 amino acids. Looked up from germline, CDR1 is SNHLY and CDR2 is FYNNEI. The DNA of the CDR3 is TGTGCCAGCAAGGCGGACCGCACAGATACGCAGTATTTT. The encoded protein is CASKADRTDTQYF.

This clone was found a few times. The chain employs TRBV15 and TRBJ2-7, with TRBD1 identical over 8 bases. There are 17 residues in the CDR3. With 2 bases clipped from V and 3 bases from J, the junction kept 12 bases outside the gene matches. The V gene's germline CDR1 is LNHNV and CDR2 YYDKDF (reference sequence). In nucleotides, the CDR3 is TGTGCCACCAGCAGACAAGAAGGGGGACAGGCCGACTACGAGCAGTACTTC. It specifies CATSRQEGGQADYEQYF.

The chain combines TRBV7-9 with TRBJ2-1; 8 bases agree with TRBD2. The germline gives CDR1 SEHNR, CDR2 FQNEAQ (reference sequence). V was clipped by 6 bases and J by 5 bases; unmatched bases: 9. The CDR3 extends over 15 amino acids. Here the CDR3 reads CASRQGGREDNEQFF. The CDR3 DNA follows: TGTGCCAGCAGGCAGGGTGGGCGGGAGGACAATGAGCAGTTCTTC.

The chain couples TRBV6-1 to TRBJ2-7; TRBD1 matches at 10 bases. The CDR3 has 16 residues. The V gene end was trimmed by 3 bases and the J gene end by 1 base; junction bases not matched to a gene: 6. Germline CDR1 MNHNS, CDR2 SASEGT. The DNA of the CDR3 is TGTGCCAGCAGTGATACCTGGGACAGGGGTTCCTACGAGCAGTACTTC. The encoded protein is CASSDTWDRGSYEQYF.

The rearrangement links TRBV10-2 to TRBJ2-1; maybe TRBD2 (7 bases). The CDR3 has 14 amino acids. Germline values: CDR1 WSHSY, CDR2 SAAADI. V lost 6 bases, J lost 3 bases, and 12 bases lay in between. DNA of the CDR3: TGCGCCAGCAGAGGGGGGGGAAACTACAATGAGCAGTTCTTC. It encodes CASRGGGNYNEQFF.

The chain links TRBV12-5 to TRBJ2-7; D might be TRBD1 (6 bases). The CDR3 sequence is 14 residues long. Trimming cost V 4 bases and J 5 bases, with 15 bases left between them. Per the germline V gene, CDR1 is LGHNT and CDR2 is FRNRAP. CDR3 sequence: CASGSPQGRNEQYF. CDR3 sequence (DNA): TGTGCTAGTGGTTCCCCACAGGGAAGGAACGAGCAGTACTTC.

The V gene is TRBV7-9, the J gene TRBJ1-1; D is uncertain. V was shortened by 1 base and J by 1 base, with 7 bases between the two germline ends. The germline gives CDR1 SEHNR, CDR2 FQNEAQ (reference sequence). This CDR3 has 14 residues. The CDR3 DNA reads as TGTGCCAGCAGCTTAGGGGCAGGGAACACTGAAGCTTTCTTT. Protein sequence: CASSLGAGNTEAFF.

This clone has only one observation. The chain employs TRBV5-8 and TRBJ2-1, with a weak D call TRBD1 (6 bases). The germline gives CDR1 SGHTS, CDR2 YDEGEE. The CDR3 extends over 17 amino acids. V lost 1 base to trimming and J lost 2 bases, with 16 bases between them. Here the CDR3 reads CASSLTTGRGTYNEQFF. The CDR3 DNA reads as TGTGCCAGCAGCTTGACAACTGGCAGGGGTACCTACAATGAGCAGTTCTTC.

The rearrangement uses TRBV28 and TRBJ2-1; D possibly corresponds to TRBD1 (6 bases). The germline gives CDR1 MDHEN, CDR2 SYDVKM. The CDR3 is made up of 13 amino acids. V was pared by 8 bases and J by 3 bases, with 11 bases between. CDR3 in DNA: TGTGCCAGCTTTGGGGGCTACTACAATGAGCAGTTCTTC. Translated: CASFGGYYNEQFF.

V usage is TRBV4-2 and J usage is TRBJ1-2, with D uncertain. Germline CDR1 LGHNA, CDR2 YNFKEQ. The ends were cut back, 1 base at V and 3 bases at J, with 12 bases in the middle. This CDR3 is 15 amino acids long. CDR3 sequence: CASSQGGGRDYGYTF. The CDR3 DNA follows: TGTGCCAGCAGCCAAGGGGGAGGGCGGGACTATGGCTACACCTTC.

The chain recombines TRBV2 with TRBJ1-1, with no clear D. Trimming took off 6 bases at V and 0 bases at J, with 8 bases between the two ends. The germline CDR1 and CDR2 sequences are SNHLY and FYNNEI. This CDR3 has 13 residues. In DNA, the CDR3 is TGTGCCAGCAGCGAGGGAGTGAACACTGAAGCTTTCTTT. It codes for CASSEGVNTEAFF.

V usage is TRBV5-1 and J usage is TRBJ2-5, with 8 bases matching TRBD2. There are 14 residues in the CDR3. Germline loops: CDR1 SGHRS, CDR2 YFSETQ. V gave up 2 bases and J gave up 4 bases; unmatched junction bases: 4. CDR3 nucleotide sequence: TGCGCCAGCAGCTTTACGGGGGGGCCAGAGACCCAGTACTTC. Its translation: CASSFTGGPETQYF.

This chain uses TRBV10-1 with TRBJ2-2; D remains ambiguous. Per germline, CDR1 WNHNN and CDR2 SYGVQD (reference sequence). The length of the CDR3 is 14 residues. V was shortened by 0 bases and J by 6 bases, with 8 bases between the two germline ends. DNA of the CDR3: TGCGCCAGCAGTGAGTCGAGCAGAGCCGGGGAGCTGTTTTTT. It is translated as CASSESSRAGELFF.